The 28 T cell receptor beta chains below come from one sample, sequenced in a study of post-analysis software for immune sequencing data. Study-wide results and limits: With TRBV5-6, TRBV5-1 and TRBV20-1 included, five TRBV segments were more frequent in patients than in controls.

cDNA libraries for TCR beta contained unique molecular identifiers. In TCRdb, the PCR reads were re-called with MiXCR into one record per CDR3 protein. The sample yields 350,000 to 500,000 distinct CDR3 sequences, about 39% seen once. No antigen has been assigned to these receptors. Source material: blood. The source is a girl aged 2-10 years with multiple sclerosis.

V is TRBV5-1 and J is TRBJ2-1; D assignment may be TRBD1 or TRBD2 (5 bases each). Germline V gene data show CDR1 as SGHRS and CDR2 as YFSETQ. Trimming took off 3 bases at V and 3 bases at J, with 10 bases between the two ends. The CDR3 sequence is 14 residues long. The CDR3 DNA reads TGCGCCAGCAGCTCCCGGGACGTCTACAATGAGCAGTTCTTC. Protein: CASSSRDVYNEQFF.

This clonotype was seen a handful of times. The chain employs TRBV9 and TRBJ2-4, with 12 bases fitting TRBD1. Trimming took 4 bases from V and 0 from J; bases not matched to a gene: 17. The germline gives CDR1 SGDLS, CDR2 YYNGEE. This CDR3 comprises 21 residues. In DNA, the CDR3 is TGTGCCAGCAGCTCCCATCCCGCGGGACAGGGGGCGTTGGAAGCCAAAAACATTCAGTACTTC. Protein product: CASSSHPAGQGALEAKNIQYF. Complete variable domain (other parts from reference TRBV9 and TRBJ2-4): DSGVTQTPKHLITATGQRVTLRCSPRSGDLSVYWYQQSLDQGLQFLIQYYNGEERAKGNILERFSAQQFPDLHSELNLSSLELGDSALYFCASSSHPAGQGALEAKNIQYFGAGTRLSVL.

The chain employs TRBV21-1 and TRBJ2-4. The DNA end is more similar to TRBJ2-7, so the J call may be wrong. TRBV21-1 is given as a pseudogene. The CDR3 runs 14 residues. The CDR3 nucleotides are TGTGCCAGCAGCAAAGCCCAGGTTACCTACGAGCAGTACTTC. Translation: CASSKAQVTYEQYF.

This clonotype was seen a few times. CDR3 residues: CSARLLTPNEKLFF. The CDR3 DNA sequence: TGCAGTGCTAGATTGTTAACCCCTAATGAAAAACTGTTTTTT. This rearrangement joins TRBV20-1 to TRBJ1-4; D is uncertain. The ends were cut back, 2 bases at V and 3 bases at J, with 10 bases in the middle. The CDR3 has 14 residues. Germline V lookup: CDR1 DFQATT, CDR2 SNEGSKA (reference sequence).

In DNA, the CDR3 is TGTGCCAGCGGTCCGACTTTGCTCCTCACAGATACGCAGTATTTT. Its translation is CASGPTLLLTDTQYF. The chain is built from TRBV12-3 or TRBV12-4 and TRBJ2-3; D unresolved. This CDR3 has 15 amino acids. V was shortened by 8 bases and J by 2 bases, with 17 bases between the two germline ends.

This clonotype was recorded a few times. V usage is TRBV4-1 and J usage is TRBJ1-2; TRBD1 matches 9 bases. V trimming: 1 base; J trimming: 6 bases; junction bases outside the gene matches: 6. The CDR3 consists of 15 residues. Germline CDR1 is MGHRA and CDR2 is YSYEKL. In nucleotides, the CDR3 is TGCGCCAGCAGCCAAGGCCCGGGGACAGGGAATGGCTACACCTTC. The encoded protein is CASSQGPGTGNGYTF.

Regarding this clonotype: The junction departs from the called germline gene at one end, perhaps through a read error. V gene TRBV9 combines with J gene TRBJ1-1; unclear D gene. Germline CDR1 and CDR2: SGDLS and YYNGEE. CDR3 length equals 13 residues. The CDR3 here is CASSVRLNTEAFF. Here the CDR3 DNA reads TGTGCCAGCAGCGTACGGTTGAACACTGAAGCCTTCTTT.

The CDR3 DNA reads as TGTGCCACCAGCAGAGGGGGTTCGGCGGGACGAGCACAGATAAGGCAGTATTTT. Translating gives CATSRGGSAGRAQIRQYF. V gene TRBV15 combines with J gene TRBJ2-3, with D possibly TRBD2 on 6 matching bases. V was cut by 1 base and J by 11 bases, with 28 bases left in between. CDR1 and CDR2 (germline): LNHNV, YYDKDF (reference sequence). The CDR3 totals 18 residues.

This rearrangement joins TRBV29-1 to TRBJ2-1; D gene uncertain. The CDR3 has 16 residues. Germline V lookup: CDR1 SQVTM, CDR2 ANQGSEA. V was pared by 7 bases and J by 0 bases, with 19 bases between. The CDR3 region is CSGRVGRVDSYNEQFF. CDR3 bases: TGCAGCGGAAGGGTCGGTAGGGTAGACTCCTACAATGAGCAGTTCTTC.

The chain carries TRBV6-5 and TRBJ2-3, with TRBD1 matching over 10 bases. Trimming took 0 bases from V and 8 from J; bases not matched to a gene: 14. Per the germline V gene, CDR1 is MNHEY and CDR2 is SVGAGI. This CDR3 has 18 residues. CDR3 sequence reads: CASSYSPQGTGVQGTQYF. The CDR3 region has the DNA TGTGCCAGCAGTTACTCCCCGCAGGGGACAGGGGTTCAGGGTACGCAGTATTTT.

The chain recombines TRBV25-1 with TRBJ1-4, with 9 nucleotides matching TRBD1. V was clipped by 3 bases and J by 5 bases; unmatched bases: 4. The CDR3 has 15 residues. Germline assignment: CDR1 MGHDK and CDR2 SYGVNS. In DNA form, the CDR3 reads TGTGCCAGCAGTGACTCCGGGACAGGGAATGAAAAACTGTTTTTT. As protein: CASSDSGTGNEKLFF.

V is TRBV2 and J is TRBJ1-5; a weak D match, TRBD1 (5 bases). This CDR3 region has 16 residues. V was pared by 5 bases and J by 3 bases, with 17 bases between. The germline gives CDR1 SNHLY, CDR2 FYNNEI. CDR3 nucleotides: TGTGCCAGCAGTCATGAAGGGGCAGAGAACAATCAGCCCCAGCATTTT. Protein: CASSHEGAENNQPQHF.

The rearrangement joins TRBV12-3 or TRBV12-4 to TRBJ1-4; D is possibly TRBD1 (6 bases). Trimming left V 6 bases short and J 5 bases short, with 13 bases between. The CDR3 length is 14 residues. The CDR3 is CASSIPDRNEKLFF. CDR3 DNA sequence: TGTGCCAGCAGCATACCCGACAGGAATGAAAAACTGTTTTTT.

This clonotype was counted only a few times. This chain uses TRBV20-1 with TRBJ1-1; 9 nucleotides match TRBD1. The CDR3 loop spans 12 amino acids. The junction had 9 bases not matched to a gene; V was cut back by 5 bases and J by 11 bases. Germline-derived CDR1 and CDR2 are DFQATT and SNEGSKA (reference sequence). The CDR3: CSARATGGAAFF. CDR3 DNA sequence: TGCAGTGCTCGCGCGACAGGGGGAGCGGCTTTCTTT.

This clonotype came up a few times. The chain employs TRBV29-1 and TRBJ2-6, with no clear D. V was shortened by 7 bases and J by 4 bases, with 8 bases between the two germline ends. From germline, CDR1 is SQVTM and CDR2 ANQGSEA. The CDR3 is 12 residues long. The CDR3 here is CSARWGANVLTF. CDR3 in DNA: TGCAGCGCCCGATGGGGGGCCAACGTCCTGACTTTC.

The table lists this clonotype with a few counts. J is TRBJ2-7 and V is TRBV20-1; 9 nucleotides match TRBD1. This CDR3 comprises 15 residues. Germline V gene sequence: CDR1 DFQATT, CDR2 SNEGSKA (reference sequence). V lost 0 bases to trimming and J lost 2 bases; unmatched junction nucleotides: 5. As DNA, the CDR3 is TGCAGTGCTAGAGATGGACAGGGGTTAGCCTACGAGCAGTACTTC. Its translation is CSARDGQGLAYEQYF.

The chain joins TRBV20-1 to TRBJ2-7, with 13 bases matching TRBD2. Germline V gene data show CDR1 as DFQATT and CDR2 as SNEGSKA (reference sequence). J was trimmed by 5 bases and V by 5 bases; bases with no gene match: 3. There are 13 residues in the CDR3. The CDR3 coding sequence is TGCAGTGCTTTACTAGCGGGGGGGCACGAGCAGTACTTC. Encoded protein: CSALLAGGHEQYF.

V and J are TRBV2 and TRBJ2-1; 8 bases are shared with TRBD2. This CDR3 is built from 15 residues. Germline values: CDR1 SNHLY, CDR2 FYNNEI. V gave up 7 bases and J gave up 0 bases; unmatched junction bases: 5. This CDR3 reads CASILADPSYNEQFF. CDR3 bases: TGTGCCAGCATACTAGCGGACCCCTCCTACAATGAGCAGTTCTTC.

The sample holds a few counts of this clonotype. This chain joins TRBV12-3 or TRBV12-4 and TRBJ1-2; D is unclear. The V end lost 6 bases, the J end lost 1 base, and 12 bases lay between the germline ends. The CDR3 runs to 14 residues. Here the CDR3 reads CASSFTSGNYGYTF. CDR3 coding DNA: TGTGCCAGCAGCTTTACGTCCGGTAACTATGGCTACACCTTC.

The table lists this clonotype with a few counts. The chain carries TRBV28 and TRBJ1-2; no clear D gene. The CDR3 contains 12 residues. Germline V gives CDR1 MDHEN, CDR2 SYDVKM. V lost 2 bases and J 4 bases, leaving 5 bases between the germline ends. This CDR3 is CASSLRSYGYTF. The CDR3 DNA reads as TGTGCCAGCAGTTTACGGAGCTATGGCTACACCTTC.

The V call is TRBV10-3, the J call TRBJ2-3; no clear D gene. V shed 5 bases and J shed 0 bases, with 6 bases lying between them. The germline V gene has CDR1 ENHRY and CDR2 SYGVKD. This CDR3 is built from 13 residues. The CDR3 loop is CAISLASTDTQYF. As DNA, the CDR3 is TGTGCCATCAGTTTGGCTAGCACAGATACGCAGTATTTT.

This clonotype was picked up a small number of times. The chain recombines TRBV5-1 with TRBJ1-1; tentative D call: TRBD1 (5 bases). This CDR3 region has 14 residues. V gave up 4 bases and J gave up 1 base, with 11 bases separating them. CDR1 and CDR2 from the germline V gene are SGHRS and YFSETQ. Here the CDR3 reads CASSPWGGNTEAFF. CDR3 DNA sequence: TGCGCCAGCAGCCCCTGGGGGGGGAACACTGAAGCTTTCTTT.

In this sample, this clonotype turned up a few times. This chain uses TRBV13 with TRBJ1-2, with no clear D. V was clipped by 0 bases and J by 4 bases, with 9 bases between them. The CDR3 has 14 residues. Germline V lookup: CDR1 PRHDT, CDR2 FYEKMQ (reference sequence). In DNA, the CDR3 is TGTGCCAGCAGCTTAGGGCAGGCGATCTATGGCTACACCTTC. Translated: CASSLGQAIYGYTF.

This clonotype was seen at least ten times. The V gene is TRBV9, the J gene TRBJ2-7; D not certain. The CDR3 runs to 13 residues. CDR1 SGDLS and CDR2 YYNGEE come from the germline V gene. Trimming removed 10 bases from V and 0 bases from J, with 14 bases in between. DNA for the CDR3: TGTGCCGCGCCCCGAGTTTGCTCCTACGAGCAGTACTTC. Encoded protein: CAAPRVCSYEQYF.

The genes are TRBV7-2 and TRBJ1-6; maybe TRBD1 (6 bases). Germline CDR1 is SGHTA and CDR2 is FQGNSA. The CDR3 length is 18 residues. Trimming pared 6 bases from V and 4 bases from J, leaving 22 bases between. The CDR3 DNA follows: TGTGCCAGCAGAGACCCTGGCAGGGGCGGACCGTATAATTCACCCCTCCACTTT. Its protein is CASRDPGRGGPYNSPLHF.

The chain carries TRBV10-3 and TRBJ2-7, with 7 bases lining up with TRBD1. The J segment lost 3 bases and the V segment lost 10 bases, leaving 15 bases of the junction unmatched. The CDR3 extends over 15 amino acids. Germline loops: CDR1 ENHRY, CDR2 SYGVKD. The CDR3, as DNA: TGTGCCACGACCGGCGCGGAGACAGGGTTCTACGAGCAGTACTTC. Translation gives CATTGAETGFYEQYF.

The J gene is TRBJ1-1, the V gene TRBV6-5; no clear D. CDR1 is MNHEY and CDR2 is SVGAGI in the germline V gene. This CDR3 is built from 12 residues. Trimming pared 5 bases from V and 7 bases from J, leaving 11 bases between. In DNA, the CDR3 is TGTGCCAGCAGTACCGGACGGGTTGAAGCTTTCTTT. It translates to CASSTGRVEAFF.

This clonotype was picked up a small number of times. This rearrangement joins TRBV5-1 to TRBJ2-7; D might be TRBD2 (6 bases). CDR1 is SGHRS and CDR2 is YFSETQ in the germline V gene. V was pared by 5 bases and J by 3 bases, with 18 bases between. The CDR3 spans 15 residues. The CDR3 reads CASSSRPGDNYEQYF. CDR3 bases: TGCGCCAGCAGTTCCCGGCCGGGGGATAACTACGAGCAGTACTTC.